One and the same sample provided the 13 T cell receptor beta chains below, sequenced in a study of a mutant IDH1 vaccine in newly diagnosed glioma. Measured with immunoSEQ multiplex PCR; TCRdb has only the in-frame clones, and not every one. The data hold roughly 86,000 clones, with around nine tenths observed a single time. These receptors' targets are unknown. Time point defined: week 47, end of study. Doses consisted of 300 ug of mutant IDH1 20-mer peptide each, paired with topical imiquimod. The sequenced sample was PBMCs, obtained from a glioma patient whose treatment included an IDH1 peptide vaccine. These receptors came from a woman in her forties or fifties with glioma.

The chain is built from TRBV5-1 and TRBJ2-1, with TRBD2 matching 10 bases. This CDR3 spans 15 amino acids. V gave up 0 bases and J gave up 6 bases; unmatched junction bases: 3. Looked up from germline, CDR1 is SGHRS and CDR2 is YFSETQ. The CDR3 loop reads CASSLDLAGVNEQFF. In DNA, the CDR3 is TGCGCCAGCAGCTTGGACCTAGCGGGAGTCAATGAGCAGTTCTTC.

The chain carries TRBV14 and TRBJ2-7; D gene ambiguous. The V and J ends lost 1 base and 3 bases respectively, with 10 bases between them. The germline gives CDR1 SGHDN, CDR2 FVKESK. The CDR3 has 14 residues. CDR3: CASSQVGNLYEQYF. The CDR3 DNA follows: TGTGCCAGCAGCCAAGTGGGGAACCTCTACGAGCAGTACTTC.

The J gene is TRBJ2-7, the V gene TRBV5-5; 8 bases align to TRBD2. The CDR3 covers 14 residues. Trimming at V came to 6 bases and at J to 8 bases, leaving 13 bases not matched to a gene. Per the germline V gene, CDR1 is SGHKS and CDR2 is YYEKEE (reference sequence). The CDR3 DNA follows: TGTGCCAGCAAAATGGCTAGCGGGCGTCTCAAGCAGTACTTC. It specifies CASKMASGRLKQYF.

The V gene is TRBV5-4, the J gene TRBJ1-2; 7 bases are a match to TRBD1. V was clipped by 4 bases and J by 0 bases; unmatched bases: 9. This CDR3 has 16 residues. CDR1 is SGHNT and CDR2 is YYREEE in the germline V gene (reference sequence). The chain's CDR3 is CASSPDRDRSNYGYTF. The CDR3 DNA sequence: TGTGCCAGCAGCCCCGACAGGGACCGATCTAACTATGGCTACACCTTC. The full variable domain, completed using reference TRBV5-4 and TRBJ1-2, is ETGVTQSPTHLIKTRGQQVTLRCSSQSGHNTVSWYQQALGQGPQFIFQYYREEENGRGNFPPRFSGLQFPNYSSELNVNALELDDSALYLCASSPDRDRSNYGYTFGSGTRLTVV.

The chain is built from TRBV28 and TRBJ2-7; a weak D match, TRBD2 (6 bases). The CDR3 runs to 12 residues. Germline CDR1 and CDR2: MDHEN and SYDVKM. Deletions cut 7 bases from V and 7 bases from J, with 14 bases between. As DNA, the CDR3 is TGTGCCAGCACCATCGGGGGTGATGAGCAGTACTTC. Translating gives CASTIGGDEQYF.

The V and J genes are TRBV6-1 and TRBJ2-4; 9 bases are a match to TRBD1. V lost 6 bases, J lost 9 bases, and 6 bases stayed unmatched. The CDR3 spans 13 residues. CDR1 is MNHNS, CDR2 SASEGT, per germline. The CDR3 region is CASRETGGLIQYF. In DNA form, the CDR3 reads TGTGCCAGCAGGGAGACAGGGGGGCTCATTCAGTACTTC.

Note on this clone: The junction differs from germline at one of its ends, possibly a read error. The chain is built from TRBV7-7 and TRBJ1-1, with D possibly TRBD1 on 5 matching bases. The CDR3 has 15 residues. The germline gives CDR1 SSHAT, CDR2 FNYEAQ (reference sequence). The CDR3 here is CASSLGPGPNTEAFF. The CDR3 DNA reads TGTGCTAGCAGCTTAGGACCGGGGCCCAACACTGAAGCTTTCTTT.

V and J are TRBV9 and TRBJ2-1, with 8 bases that match TRBD2. Per germline, CDR1 SGDLS and CDR2 YYNGEE. There are 16 residues in the CDR3. Trimming at V came to 3 bases and at J to 8 bases, leaving 13 bases not matched to a gene. This chain's CDR3 is CASSAYVSGSWYEQFF. The CDR3, as DNA: TGTGCCAGCAGCGCCTATGTAAGCGGGAGTTGGTATGAGCAGTTCTTC. The variable domain in full, with the rest retrieved from reference TRBV9 and TRBJ2-1, is DSGVTQTPKHLITATGQRVTLRCSPRSGDLSVYWYQQSLDQGLQFLIQYYNGEERAKGNILERFSAQQFPDLHSELNLSSLELGDSALYFCASSAYVSGSWYEQFFGPGTRLTVL.

The rearrangement links TRBV9 to TRBJ2-2, with D possibly TRBD2 on 6 matching bases. CDR3 length: 16 residues. Germline V CDR1 and CDR2: SGDLS, YYNGEE. Between the trimmed V and J ends, which lost 3 bases and 3 bases, there was a span of 15 bases. The CDR3 DNA follows: TGTGCCAGCAGCGCGACCCGGGACTCCCACACCGGGGAGCTGTTTTTT. This gives the protein CASSATRDSHTGELFF.

The chain recombines TRBV15 with TRBJ1-5, with 8 bases identical to TRBD1. CDR1 is LNHNV and CDR2 is YYDKDF in the germline V gene (reference sequence). The CDR3 is made up of 16 amino acids. V dropped 4 bases and J dropped 5; count of bases not matched to a gene: 10. CDR3: CATSIGQGKAHQPQHF. Here the CDR3 DNA reads TGTGCCACCAGCATTGGACAGGGAAAAGCGCATCAGCCCCAGCATTTT.

This chain uses TRBV29-1 with TRBJ2-1, with D possibly being TRBD2 (6 bases). Looked up from germline, CDR1 is SQVTM and CDR2 is ANQGSEA. Trimming pared 3 bases from V and 9 bases from J, leaving 18 bases between. CDR3 length: 14 amino acids. The CDR3 loop reads CSVDSAPGRIEQFF. The CDR3 nucleotides read TGCAGCGTTGATAGCGCTCCTGGGAGGATTGAGCAGTTCTTC.

The V gene is TRBV10-3, the J gene TRBJ1-1; 9 nucleotides line up with TRBD1. With 7 bases clipped from V and 1 base from J, the junction kept 4 bases outside the gene matches. Germline V gene lookup returns CDR1 ENHRY and CDR2 SYGVKD. The CDR3 length is 14 residues. The CDR3, as DNA: TGTGCCATCAAGTCGACAGGGGGGAACACTGAAGCTTTCTTT. It encodes CAIKSTGGNTEAFF.

This sequence joins TRBV9 and TRBJ2-5, with D tentatively TRBD1 or TRBD2 (5 bases each). Per the germline V gene, CDR1 is SGDLS and CDR2 is YYNGEE. The V and J ends lost 7 bases and 5 bases respectively, with 21 bases between them. This CDR3 is built from 15 residues. The CDR3: CASSTGTERGETQYF. CDR3 nucleotide sequence: TGTGCCAGCTCTACCGGGACGGAGCGTGGGGAGACCCAGTACTTC.